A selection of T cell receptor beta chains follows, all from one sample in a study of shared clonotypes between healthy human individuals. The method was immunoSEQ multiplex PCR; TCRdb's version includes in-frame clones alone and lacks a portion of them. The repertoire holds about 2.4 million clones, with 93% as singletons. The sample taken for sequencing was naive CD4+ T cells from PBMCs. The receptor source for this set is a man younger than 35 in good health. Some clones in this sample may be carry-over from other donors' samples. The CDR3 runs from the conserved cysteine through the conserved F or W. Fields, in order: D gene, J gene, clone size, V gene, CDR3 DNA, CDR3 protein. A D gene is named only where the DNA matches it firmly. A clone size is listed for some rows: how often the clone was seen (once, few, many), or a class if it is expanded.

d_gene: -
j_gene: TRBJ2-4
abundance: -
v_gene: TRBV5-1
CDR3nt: TGCGCCAGCGCCCCCGAACTAGCCAAAAACATTCAGTACTTC
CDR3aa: CASAPELAKNIQYF

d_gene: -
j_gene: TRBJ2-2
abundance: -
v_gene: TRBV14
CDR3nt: TGTGCCAGCAGCCAAGTCAGGCTTGCGAACACCGGGGAGCTGTTTTTT
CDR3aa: CASSQVRLANTGELFF

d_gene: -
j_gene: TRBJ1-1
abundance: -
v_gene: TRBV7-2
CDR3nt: TGTGCCAGCAGCCGAGGAGGTAGGGAATGGACTGAAGCTTTCTTT
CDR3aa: CASSRGGREWTEAFF

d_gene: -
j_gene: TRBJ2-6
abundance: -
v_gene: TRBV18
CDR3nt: TGTGCCAGCTCACGAGACTTCTCTGGGGCCAACGTCCTGACTTTC
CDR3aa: CASSRDFSGANVLTF

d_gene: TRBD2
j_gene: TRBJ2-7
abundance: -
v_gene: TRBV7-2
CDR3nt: TGTGCCAGCAGCTCAAGCCCGTACAGCGGGAGTATTGGTTCCTACGAGCAGTACTTC
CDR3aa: CASSSSPYSGSIGSYEQYF

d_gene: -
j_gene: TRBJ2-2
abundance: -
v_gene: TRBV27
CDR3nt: TGTGCCAGCAGCCTAGTCCGGGGGGCGCGAGGCACCGGGGAGCTGTTTTTT
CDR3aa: CASSLVRGARGTGELFF

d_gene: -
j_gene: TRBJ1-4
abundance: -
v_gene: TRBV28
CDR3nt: TGTGCCAGCAGCCCCGGGGCTCTGGTAACTAATGAAAAACTGTTTTTT
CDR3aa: CASSPGALVTNEKLFF

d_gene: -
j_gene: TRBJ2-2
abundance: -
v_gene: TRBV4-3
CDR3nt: TGCGCCAGCAGCCAAGAGTGGGCGAGGGGAACCGGGGAGCTGTTTTTT
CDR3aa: CASSQEWARGTGELFF

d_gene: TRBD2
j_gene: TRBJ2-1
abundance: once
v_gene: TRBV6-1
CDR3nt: TGTGCCAGCAGTGAATTAGCGGGAGCTCTTTCGGGAGTGGATGAGCAGTTCTTC
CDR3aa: CASSELAGALSGVDEQFF

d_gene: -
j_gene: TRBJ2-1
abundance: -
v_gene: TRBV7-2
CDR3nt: TGTGCCAGCAGCTCCCCCGGCCCCTACAATGAGCAGTTCTTC
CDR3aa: CASSSPGPYNEQFF

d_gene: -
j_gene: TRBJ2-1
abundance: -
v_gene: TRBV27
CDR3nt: TGTGCCAGCAGTTTATTTCCCCCGGGGGCGTCCTACAATGAGCAGTTCTTC
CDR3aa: CASSLFPPGASYNEQFF

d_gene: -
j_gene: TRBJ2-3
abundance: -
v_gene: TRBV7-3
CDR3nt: TGTGCCAGCAGCTTAATACCTAGCACAGATACGCAGTATTTT
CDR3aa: CASSLIPSTDTQYF

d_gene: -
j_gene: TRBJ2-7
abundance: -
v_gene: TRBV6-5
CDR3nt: TGTGCCAGCAGTTATGCACGGCAGGGGGGCACCTACGAGCAGTACTTC
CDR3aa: CASSYARQGGTYEQYF

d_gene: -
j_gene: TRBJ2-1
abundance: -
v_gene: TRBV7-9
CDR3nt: TGTGCCAGCAGCTTATCCGGAGGAGATGAGCAGTTCTTC
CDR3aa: CASSLSGGDEQFF

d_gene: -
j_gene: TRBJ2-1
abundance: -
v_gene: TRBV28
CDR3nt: TGTGCCAGCAGTTTAGGGTGGGAGAAGCAGTTCTTC
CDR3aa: CASSLGWEKQFF

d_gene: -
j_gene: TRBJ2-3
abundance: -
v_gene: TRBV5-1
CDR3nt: TGCGCCAGCAGCACTAGTGGAATGGGCACAGATACGCAGTATTTT
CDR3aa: CASSTSGMGTDTQYF

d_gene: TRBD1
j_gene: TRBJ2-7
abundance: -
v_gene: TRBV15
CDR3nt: TGTGCCACCAGCAGGGAAGGGACAGGGAGCTACGAGCAGTACTTC
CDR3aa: CATSREGTGSYEQYF

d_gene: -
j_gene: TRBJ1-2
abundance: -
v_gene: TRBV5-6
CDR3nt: TGTGCCAGCAGCTTGGTCCGGGGCCCCTATGGCTACACCTTC
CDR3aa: CASSLVRGPYGYTF

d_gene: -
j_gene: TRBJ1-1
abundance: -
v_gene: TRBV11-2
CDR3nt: TGTGCCAGCAGCCCAGGACAGCCCGGGACTGAAGCTTTCTTT
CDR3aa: CASSPGQPGTEAFF

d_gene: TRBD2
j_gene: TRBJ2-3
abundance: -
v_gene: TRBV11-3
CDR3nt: TGTGCCAGCAGCTTCGGACTAGCAGGAGATACGCAGTATTTT
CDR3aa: CASSFGLAGDTQYF

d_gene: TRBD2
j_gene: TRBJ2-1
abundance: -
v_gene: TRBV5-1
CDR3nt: TGCGCCAGCAGCTTGGAGGCCCTAGCGGGTTCCAATGAGCAGTTCTTC
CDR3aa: CASSLEALAGSNEQFF

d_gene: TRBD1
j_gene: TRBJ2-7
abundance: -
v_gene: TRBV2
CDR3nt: TGTGCCAGTATCCGGGACAGGGGCTCCTACGAGCAGTACTTC
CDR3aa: CASIRDRGSYEQYF

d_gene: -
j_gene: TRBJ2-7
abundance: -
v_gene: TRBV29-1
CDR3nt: TGCAGCGTGCGGATGGGCCGAAATTACGAGCAGTACTTC
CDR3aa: CSVRMGRNYEQYF

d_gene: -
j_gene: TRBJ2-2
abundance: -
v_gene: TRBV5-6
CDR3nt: TGTGCCAGCAGCTCGGGACAAGTGAACACCGGGGAGCTGTTTTTT
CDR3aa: CASSSGQVNTGELFF

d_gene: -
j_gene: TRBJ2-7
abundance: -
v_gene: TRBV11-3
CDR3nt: TGTGCCAGCAGCTTAGGCGAGCCCTACGAGCAGTACTTC
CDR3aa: CASSLGEPYEQYF

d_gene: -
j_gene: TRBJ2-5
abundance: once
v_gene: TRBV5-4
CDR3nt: TGTGCCAGCAGCTTTGCAGGCCAAGAGACCCAGTACTTC
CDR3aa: CASSFAGQETQYF

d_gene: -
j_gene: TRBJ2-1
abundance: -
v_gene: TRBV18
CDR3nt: TGTGCCAGCTCACCTTCTACGGGAGCTTTTGAGCAGTTCTTC
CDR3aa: CASSPSTGAFEQFF

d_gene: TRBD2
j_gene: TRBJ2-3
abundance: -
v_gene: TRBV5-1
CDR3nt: TGCGCCAGCAGCCCACCCGGACTAGCGGCCAGCACAGATACGCAGTATTTT
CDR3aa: CASSPPGLAASTDTQYF

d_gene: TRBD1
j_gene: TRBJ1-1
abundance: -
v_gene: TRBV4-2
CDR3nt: TGTGCCAGCAGCCAGATCAGGGGGCTGAACACTGAAGCTTTCTTT
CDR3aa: CASSQIRGLNTEAFF

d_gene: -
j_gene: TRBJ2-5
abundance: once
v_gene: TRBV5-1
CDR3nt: TGCGCCAGCAGCTTGAGGGGGGTAGAGACCCAGTACTTC
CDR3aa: CASSLRGVETQYF

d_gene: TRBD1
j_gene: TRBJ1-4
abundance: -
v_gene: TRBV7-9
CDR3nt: TGTGCCAGCAGCAAGGACAGGACGTATGAAAAACTGTTTTTT
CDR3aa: CASSKDRTYEKLFF

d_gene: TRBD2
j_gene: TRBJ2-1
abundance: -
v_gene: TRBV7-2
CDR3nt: TGTGCCAGCAGCGTTAGCGGGAGTTCCCACAATGAGCAGTTCTTC
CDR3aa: CASSVSGSSHNEQFF

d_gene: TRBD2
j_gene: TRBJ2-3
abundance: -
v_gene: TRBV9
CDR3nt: TGTGCCAGCAGCGCCTTGAGCGGGAGGGCCCCAGATACGCAGTATTTT
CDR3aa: CASSALSGRAPDTQYF

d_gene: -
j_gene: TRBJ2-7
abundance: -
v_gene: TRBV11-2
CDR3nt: TGTGCCAGCAGCTTAGATCGGGCCCTCGAGCAGTACTTC
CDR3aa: CASSLDRALEQYF

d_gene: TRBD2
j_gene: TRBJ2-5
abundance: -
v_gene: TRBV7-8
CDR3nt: TGTGCCAGTTCTAGCGGGAGGGGAGAAGAGACCCAGTACTTC
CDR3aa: CASSSGRGEETQYF

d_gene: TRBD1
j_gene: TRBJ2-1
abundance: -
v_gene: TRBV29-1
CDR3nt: TGCAGCGCACGTCCGGGACAGGGGGTAAATGAGCAGTTCTTC
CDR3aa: CSARPGQGVNEQFF

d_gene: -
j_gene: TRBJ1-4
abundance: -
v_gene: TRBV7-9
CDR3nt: TGTGCCAGCAGCTTAGCGGGCCCTGGGTTAACAAATGAAAAACTGTTTTTT
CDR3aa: CASSLAGPGLTNEKLFF

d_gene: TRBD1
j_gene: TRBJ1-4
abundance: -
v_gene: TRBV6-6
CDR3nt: TGTGCCAGCAGTAAGGGACAGACGATAACTAATGAAAAACTGTTTTTT
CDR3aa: CASSKGQTITNEKLFF

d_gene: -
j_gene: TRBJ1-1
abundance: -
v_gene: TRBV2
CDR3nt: TGTGCCAGCAGTCCTCTGAGTGGGAACACTGAAGCTTTCTTT
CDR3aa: CASSPLSGNTEAFF

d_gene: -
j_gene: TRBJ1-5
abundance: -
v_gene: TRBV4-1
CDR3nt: TGCGCCAGCAGCCCGGGATATCTAAATAATCAGCCCCAGCATTTT
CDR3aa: CASSPGYLNNQPQHF

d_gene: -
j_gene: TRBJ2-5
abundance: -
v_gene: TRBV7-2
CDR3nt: TGTGCCAGCAGCCCGTGGGAGACCCAGTACTTC
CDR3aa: CASSPWETQYF

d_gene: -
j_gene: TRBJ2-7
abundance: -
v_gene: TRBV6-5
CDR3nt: TGTGCCTGCGGGACAGCGAGCTCCTACGAGCAGTACTTC
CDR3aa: CACGTASSYEQYF

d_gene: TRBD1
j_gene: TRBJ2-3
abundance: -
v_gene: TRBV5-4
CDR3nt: TGTGCCAGCAGCTCTAGACAGGGAACTAGCACAGATACGCAGTATTTT
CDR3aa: CASSSRQGTSTDTQYF

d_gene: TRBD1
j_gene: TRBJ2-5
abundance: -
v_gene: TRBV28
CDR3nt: TGTGCCAGCAGCACAGGGGCCTTGAAGGAGACCCAGTACTTC
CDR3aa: CASSTGALKETQYF

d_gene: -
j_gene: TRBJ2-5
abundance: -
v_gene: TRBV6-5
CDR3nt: TGTGCCAGCAGTTACCAACCGGGACACCAGGGGACCCAGTACTTC
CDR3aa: CASSYQPGHQGTQYF

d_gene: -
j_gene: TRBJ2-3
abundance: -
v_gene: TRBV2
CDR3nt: TGTGCCAGCAGGCCGGACTCAGATACGCAGTATTTT
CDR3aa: CASRPDSDTQYF

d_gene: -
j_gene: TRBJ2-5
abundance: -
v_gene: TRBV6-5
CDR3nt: TGTGCCAGCAGGCTCCGGGACACGGCGCGGACCCAGTACTTC
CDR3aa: CASRLRDTARTQYF

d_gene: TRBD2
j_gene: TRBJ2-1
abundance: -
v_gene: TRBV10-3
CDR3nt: TGTGCCATCGCCCGCGGGATTAGCGGGAGTGATAATGAGCAGTTCTTC
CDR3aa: CAIARGISGSDNEQFF

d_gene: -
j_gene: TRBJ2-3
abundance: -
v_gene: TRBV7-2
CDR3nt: TGTGCCAGCAGCTCACCCCCGGGACGGAGGGGGGATACGCAGTATTTT
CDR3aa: CASSSPPGRRGDTQYF

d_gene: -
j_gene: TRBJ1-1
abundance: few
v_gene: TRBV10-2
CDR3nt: TGCGCCAGCAGCCTAATCTTTCGAGACGGGCTCAGCACTGAAGCTTTCTTT
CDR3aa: CASSLIFRDGLSTEAFF

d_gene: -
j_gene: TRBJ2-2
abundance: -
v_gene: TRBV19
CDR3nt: TGTGCCAGTATTAAGAGGGTGGGGAACACCGGGGAGCTGTTTTTT
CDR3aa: CASIKRVGNTGELFF

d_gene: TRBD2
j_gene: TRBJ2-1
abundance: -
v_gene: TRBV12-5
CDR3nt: TGTGCTAGTGCCGTTACCCTGGGCGGGAGGGTCTACAATGAGCAGTTCTTC
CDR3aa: CASAVTLGGRVYNEQFF

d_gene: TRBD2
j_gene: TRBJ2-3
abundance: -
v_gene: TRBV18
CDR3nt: TGTGCCAGCTCACCTTATCTTCTAGCGGCTAGCACAGATACGCAGTATTTT
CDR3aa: CASSPYLLAASTDTQYF

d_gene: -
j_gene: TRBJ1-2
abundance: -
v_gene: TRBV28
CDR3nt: TGTGCCAGCAGTTTATGGGGGGGGCTTAACTATGGCTACACCTTC
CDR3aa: CASSLWGGLNYGYTF

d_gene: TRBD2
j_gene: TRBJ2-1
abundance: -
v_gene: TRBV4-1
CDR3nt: TGCGCCAGCAGCCAAGACGCCCCTACTAGCGGGAGTTTGGGCGGCTCCTACAATGAGCAGTTCTTC
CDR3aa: CASSQDAPTSGSLGGSYNEQFF

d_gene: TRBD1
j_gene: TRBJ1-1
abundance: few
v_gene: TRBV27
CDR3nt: TGTGCCAGCAGTTCAGGGGGCGGCAACACTGAAGCTTTCTTT
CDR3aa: CASSSGGGNTEAFF